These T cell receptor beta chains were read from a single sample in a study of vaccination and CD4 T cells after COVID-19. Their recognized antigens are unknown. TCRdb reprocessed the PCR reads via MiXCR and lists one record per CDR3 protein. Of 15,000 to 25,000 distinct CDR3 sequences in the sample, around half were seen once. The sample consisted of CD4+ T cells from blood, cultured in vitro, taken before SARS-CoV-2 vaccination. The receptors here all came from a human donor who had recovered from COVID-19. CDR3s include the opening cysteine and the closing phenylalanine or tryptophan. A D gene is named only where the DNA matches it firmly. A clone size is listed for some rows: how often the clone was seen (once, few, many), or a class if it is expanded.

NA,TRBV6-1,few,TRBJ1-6,CASSFNTPRETGNSPLHF,TGTGCCAGCAGCTTTAACACCCCCCGGGAGACGGGTAATTCACCCCTCCACTTT
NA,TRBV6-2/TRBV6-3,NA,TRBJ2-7,CASRQGRGQKPYEQYF,TGTGCCAGCAGGCAAGGCCGTGGACAGAAGCCCTACGAGCAGTACTTC
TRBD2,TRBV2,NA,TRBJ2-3,CASRASGLAFDRGAQYF,TGTGCCAGCCGTGCCTCGGGACTAGCCTTCGACCGGGGTGCGCAGTATTTT
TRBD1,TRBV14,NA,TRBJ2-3,CASSPWTGSDTQYF,TGTGCCAGCAGCCCTTGGACAGGGTCCGATACGCAGTATTTT
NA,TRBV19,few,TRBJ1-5,CASSIGRNNQPQHF,TGTGCCAGTAGTATAGGACGGAACAATCAGCCCCAGCATTTT
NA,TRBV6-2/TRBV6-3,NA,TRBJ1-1,CASSPPRQAPRAFF,TGTGCCAGCAGCCCACCAAGACAGGCTCCTAGAGCTTTCTTT
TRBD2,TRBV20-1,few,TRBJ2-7,CSATWTSGRYEQYF,TGCAGTGCCACCTGGACTAGCGGGAGATACGAGCAGTACTTC
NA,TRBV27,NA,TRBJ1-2,CASRTRGGQDGYTF,TGTGCCAGCAGGACTCGAGGAGGGCAGGATGGCTACACCTTC
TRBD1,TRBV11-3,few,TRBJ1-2,CASSFRQGPGYTF,TGTGCCAGCAGCTTTAGACAGGGCCCTGGCTACACCTTC
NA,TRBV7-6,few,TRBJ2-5,CASSQPGRGGTQYF,TGTGCCAGCAGCCAGCCGGGGAGAGGAGGGACCCAGTACTTC
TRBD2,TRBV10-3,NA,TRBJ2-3,CAISATIDPSGGSTDTQYF,TGTGCCATCAGTGCCACCATTGACCCTAGCGGGGGTAGCACAGATACGCAGTATTTT
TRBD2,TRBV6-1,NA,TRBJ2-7,CASSDRGDLGEQYF,TGTGCCAGCAGTGATCGGGGGGATCTCGGCGAGCAGTACTTC
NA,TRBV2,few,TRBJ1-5,CASSESDQPQHF,TGTGCCAGCAGTGAATCCGATCAGCCCCAGCATTTT
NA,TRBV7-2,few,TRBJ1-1,CASSLEAARNTEAFF,TGTGCCAGCAGCTTAGAGGCGGCCAGGAACACTGAAGCTTTCTTT
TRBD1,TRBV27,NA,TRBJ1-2,CASRPALGQGSGYTF,TGTGCCAGCAGACCGGCTTTAGGACAGGGGTCTGGCTACACCTTC
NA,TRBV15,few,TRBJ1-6,CATSRDRGGSPLHF,TGTGCCACCAGCAGAGATAGGGGGGGTTCACCCCTCCACTTT
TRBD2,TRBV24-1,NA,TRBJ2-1,CASRSWNGGLF,TGTGCCTCCCGCTCGTGGAACGGGGGGTTGTTC
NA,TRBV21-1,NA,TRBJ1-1,CARNNTEAFF,TGTGCCAGGAATAACACTGAAGCTTTCTTT
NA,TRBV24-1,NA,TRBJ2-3,CATSGLTADTQYF,TGTGCCACCAGTGGTTTGACGGCAGATACGCAGTATTTT
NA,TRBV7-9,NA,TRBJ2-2,CASSLTRDYTGELFF,TGTGCCAGCAGCTTAACGCGGGATTACACCGGGGAGCTGTTTTTT
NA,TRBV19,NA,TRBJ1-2,CASSRGGFRTF,TGTGCCAGTAGTCGCGGGGGATTTCGCACCTTC
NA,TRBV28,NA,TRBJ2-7,CASTPGRADSEQYF,TGTGCCAGTACCCCGGGTCGGGCCGATTCCGAGCAGTACTTC
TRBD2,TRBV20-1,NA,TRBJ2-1,CSARDVARETSDNEQFF,TGCAGTGCTAGAGATGTGGCGCGGGAGACCTCGGACAATGAGCAGTTCTTC
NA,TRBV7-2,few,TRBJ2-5,CASSLEGVPPQTQYF,TGTGCCAGCAGCTTAGAGGGAGTGCCTCCCCAGACCCAGTACTTC
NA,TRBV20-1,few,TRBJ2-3,CSAPGPTDTQYF,TGCAGTGCCCCAGGACCCACAGATACGCAGTATTTT
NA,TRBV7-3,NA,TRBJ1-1,CASSSGRGTEAFF,TGTGCCAGCAGCTCGGGGAGAGGCACTGAAGCTTTCTTT
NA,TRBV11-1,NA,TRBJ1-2,CASSLESDYGYTF,TGTGCCAGCAGCTTAGAGTCAGACTATGGCTACACCTTC
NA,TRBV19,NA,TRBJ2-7,CASKRVGGTEQYF,TGTGCCAGTAAGAGGGTTGGGGGTACCGAGCAGTACTTC
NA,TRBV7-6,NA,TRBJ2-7,CASSLGPGINEQYF,TGTGCCAGCAGCTTAGGGCCGGGGATCAACGAGCAGTACTTC
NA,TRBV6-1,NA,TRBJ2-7,CASSLRGAPGEQYF,TGTGCCAGCAGTCTGCGGGGAGCCCCGGGAGAGCAGTACTTC
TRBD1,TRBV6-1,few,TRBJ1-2,CASSPRTGGGGYTF,TGTGCCAGCAGCCCTCGGACAGGGGGGGGAGGCTACACCTTC
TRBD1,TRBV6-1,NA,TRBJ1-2,CASSTRDRDLYGYTF,TGTGCCAGCAGCACCCGGGACAGGGACCTCTATGGCTACACCTTC
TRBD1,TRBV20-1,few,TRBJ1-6,CSARGQGVGSPLHF,TGCAGTGCTAGAGGACAGGGCGTGGGTTCACCCCTCCACTTT
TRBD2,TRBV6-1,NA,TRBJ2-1,CASSEAASGGQNEQFF,TGTGCCAGCAGTGAAGCGGCTAGCGGGGGGCAGAATGAGCAGTTCTTC
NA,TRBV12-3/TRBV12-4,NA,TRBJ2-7,CASTRDPYEQYF,TGTGCCAGCACCAGGGACCCCTACGAGCAGTACTTC
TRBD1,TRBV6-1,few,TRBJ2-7,CAIPGQEGYEQYF,TGTGCCATTCCGGGACAGGAGGGGTACGAGCAGTACTTC
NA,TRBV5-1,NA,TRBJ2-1,CASSLIGVGSSYNEQFF,TGCGCCAGCAGCTTGATCGGGGTAGGGAGCTCCTACAATGAGCAGTTCTTC
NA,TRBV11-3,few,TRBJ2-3,CASSLGGDSDTQYF,TGTGCCAGCAGCTTAGGAGGAGATTCAGATACGCAGTATTTT
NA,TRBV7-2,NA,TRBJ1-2,CASSLGRGLGYTF,TGTGCCAGCAGCTTAGGCAGGGGCCTTGGCTACACCTTC